The rows below give T cell receptor beta chains drawn from one sample of a study of blood T cell repertoires in COVID-19. Method: immunoSEQ multiplex PCR; TCRdb's copy keeps in-frame clones and lacks some. The table has a few hundred thousand clones, 87% seen once. Sequencing was done on a sample of peripheral blood. The receptors come from a woman aged 30 to 39 with COVID-19, enrolled during active disease. Each CDR3 is given without its conserved first and last residue. The order of the fields is V gene, D gene, CDR3 length, CDR3 protein. A D gene is named only where the DNA matches it firmly.

>TRBV7-9|TRBD1|14
ASSSPGQGATDTQY
>TRBV6-5|-|13
ASSKPGQASYEQY
>TRBV6-5|-|10
ASRIEGNEQF
>TRBV4-1|TRBD1|12
ASSHRQGGTEAF
>TRBV6-4|TRBD2|13
ASSEGSGSPNEQF
>TRBV28|TRBD2|11
ASRSGGLETQY
>TRBV27|-|11
ASSPQGTGELF
>TRBV5-4|TRBD2|12
ASSEGLEGGELF
>TRBV6-5|TRBD1|14
ASSYRRTGGGNTIY
>TRBV7-9|TRBD2|13
ASSSTSASSYEQY
>TRBV28|-|15
ASSFLAGGDMNTEAF
>TRBV7-9|-|10
ASSFSFYEQY
>TRBV10-3|TRBD2|12
APNRAGGFYEQY
>TRBV9|TRBD2|14
ASSVGVSGRHNEQF
>TRBV7-9|-|13
ASSFSGSGTDTQY
>TRBV6-1|-|12
ASSEAMDYYEQY
>TRBV18|-|11
ASSPPSGVGYT
>TRBV4-1|-|13
ASSQGWGQRQPQH